Below, one T cell receptor (beta chain) is given with its context. The source of the sample is a study of blood T cell repertoires in COVID-19. Study-level background: PBMCs, B-cell-depleted T cells, or T cells were the source of the cDNA or gDNA that made up the material.

Clones were read by immunoSEQ multiplex PCR, and TCRdb kept only the in-frame ones, dropping some. The sample carries about 430,000 clones, over 75% recorded once. Unmatched junction bases numbered 6, after V lost 1 base and J lost 8 bases. The CDR3 covers 15 residues. The germline gives CDR1 SEHNR, CDR2 FQNEAQ (reference sequence). Each participant's cohort was designated according to participant-reported clinical history. Resolution of symptoms, clearance, or two negative PCRs was present in recovered Cohort 3 donors. This sequence was found in a man aged 25 to 45 who had recovered from COVID-19. Sequenced material: PBMCs or T cells enriched from blood (not recorded which). The chain links TRBV7-9 to TRBJ2-1; TRBD2 aligns across 9 bases. CDR3 sequence reads: CASSLVASGNHEQFF. The CDR3, as DNA: TGTGCCAGCAGCTTAGTGGCTAGCGGGAACCATGAGCAGTTCTTC.